This T cell receptor (beta chain) was identified in a study of tumor-infiltrating lymphocytes in primary liver carcinoma (dated by TCRdb to 2016 to 2017). About the full investigation: Hepatocellular carcinoma (four) or combined HCC and intrahepatic cholangiocarcinoma (one) was present in the five patients, who were three men and two women aged 30 to 69 years. The five patients had tumors staged T1-T3 N0M0, with maximum diameters ranging from about 4 to 11 cm. Each sample produced about 3.5 to 8 million productive TCRbeta reads, and read depth showed no significant difference between tissue types. TCRbeta repertoire sequencing, expression microarrays and whole-exome sequencing were combined in the study across five regions of each liver tumor, with adjacent normal tissue and blood also included. A total of approximately 35 specimens from 5 patients underwent TCRbeta repertoire sequencing, comprising roughly 25 tumor regions, 5 adjacent noncancerous liver tissues and 5 peripheral blood samples. High reproducibility was observed for the technical replicate repertoires, with mean shared-clone rates approximately 0.9 and correlation coefficients above 0.95. What the research found in general, with its limitations: Repertoire overlap was higher between tumor regions (mean around 35%) than tumor-adjacent (17%) or tumor-blood (about 15%) pairs, consistent with antigen-driven expansion. Only 4 or 5 patients were included in the study, and the authors note that the findings should be validated in a larger study. Bulk unsorted samples precluded comparing CD4+ and CD8+ T cell repertoires. The top 250 clones made up a significantly larger repertoire fraction in tumors than in blood (p = 0.039). Because only the TCR beta chain was sequenced and unpaired alpha chains were not captured, true repertoire diversity is likely underestimated.

The CDR3 spans 15 residues, from the cysteine through the phenylalanine. Only CDR3 DNA remains: 45 bases, in frame from the first base. V drops 4 bases and J drops 3 bases, leaving 14 bases in between. Sequences MNHEY (CDR1) and SVGAGI (CDR2) are obtained from the germline V gene. Concerning this clonotype itself: This clone's antigen is unknown. No base-level quality is on record; no much larger clone is a single base apart.

Without any cell sorting, total RNA and DNA were co-extracted from about 20-30 mg of bulk tissue using the AllPrep DNA/RNA mini kit. Between late 2015 and 2016, roughly five patients in China with histopathologically diagnosed primary liver carcinoma had surgical resection. At the time of sampling, the patients were treatment-naive and had chronic HBV infection. Fresh tumor and adjacent tissue pieces were bisected, with one half stored in RNAlater at -80 degrees C and the other half sent for histology. Starting from around 500 ng total RNA, TCRbeta-specific cDNA was produced by reverse transcription with a constant-region primer and ProtoScript II reverse transcriptase. Three nested multiplex PCR rounds, following a slightly modified ARM-PCR procedure, were used to build the TCRbeta libraries. Each of the first two PCR rounds ran for roughly 9 cycles using multiplex TRBV1-TRBV30 forward primers together with a Cbeta reverse primer. Sample barcodes and Illumina adapters were attached in a final 25-cycle PCR using Deep VentR polymerase. Before sequencing, amplicons of 200-500 bp were purified from gel using a QIAquick gel extraction kit. An Illumina HiSeq 2500 was used to sequence the TCRbeta amplicons, generating 250-bp paired-end reads. The published analysis was carried out like this. Quality trimming of reads was performed with Trimmomatic v0.33, and paired reads were merged with FLASH v1.2.11 so that full CDR3 sequences could be recovered. MiGEC v1.2.1b assigned V, D and J germline segments to the rearranged TCRbeta sequences. Clonotype statistics, along with Shannon-Wiener diversity indices, were calculated using VDJtools v1.0.0. To reduce sampling bias, subsequent analyses other than the diversity analysis used only the 250 most abundant clonotypes in each sample. TCRdb ran its own pipeline on the public reads, namely fastp trimming at Q25 and MiXCR clone calling, and kept in-frame beta chains. Duplicate CDR3 protein sequences are folded into a single record with the most common DNA and genes. None of the V and J calls come from the authors' own analysis; TCRdb made them. The sample table records 90,000 to 150,000 distinct CDR3 sequences; approximately 71% of these occur just once. The ten largest clonotypes hold roughly 8.1% of the sample.

The sequence joins TRBV6-5 to TRBJ2-3, with no reliable assignment of the D segment. Sequencing was performed on tumor-adjacent normal liver tissue. The clonotype comes from a woman aged 60 to 75 with primary liver carcinoma and hepatitis B virus infection. The CDR3 region has the sequence CASSLAGVRTDTQYF. The nucleotide sequence is given as TGTGCCAGCAGTTTAGCAGGAGTGAGGACAGATACGCAGTATTTT.